This TCR beta chain was identified in a study of blood T cells in healthy people across ages. The study's findings and limits: A strong correlation between TCR beta diversity and naive T cell percentage was seen. Getting older went along with TCR beta diversity per million T cells dropping roughly linearly.

Primed by a sample-barcoded 5' primer and a J-beta primer mix, a second PCR proceeded for roughly 7 to 11 cycles. Using its own MiXCR run on the 5' RACE reads, TCRdb lists one record per CDR3 protein. Among 600,000 or so distinct CDR3 sequences listed, around 31% were seen once. In its sample, this clonotype was seen a few times. Its antigen is as yet unknown. Between the trimmed V and J ends, which lost 4 bases and 4 bases, there was a span of 6 bases. Germline V CDR1 and CDR2: GTSNPN, SVGIG (reference sequence). This CDR3 is 11 amino acids long. Total RNA extracted from each sample amounted to at least 6 micrograms.

The TCR was taken from a woman older than 75 in good health. The chain links TRBV30 to TRBJ2-3; D remains ambiguous. The specimen was blood. For the CDR3, the DNA is TGTGCCTGGACCGAGGCAGATACGCAGTATTTT. This encodes CAWTEADTQYF.